This T cell receptor beta chain was captured by sequencing in a study of cytomegalovirus exposure and HLA in healthy donors. The study's findings and limits: The study labeled 150 to 200 TCR beta chains cytomegalovirus-associated. In an earlier analysis, productive rearrangement rates for most beta V segments clustered near 87% or 30%. Another analysis was done later, and it associated approximately 18,000 TCR beta sequences with HLA alleles at 0.05 false discovery rate. Analyses of presence and absence presupposed an approximately uniform sequencing depth across donors.

As for this clone: As yet, its antigen is unknown.

Primers for the PCR totalled 60 Vbeta and 13 Jbeta. Using immunoSEQ multiplex PCR, the repertoire was profiled, and TCRdb retains in-frame clones only, with some absent. The repertoire holds over 90,000 clones, with approximately 66% as singletons. The V gene's germline CDR1 is MDHEN and CDR2 SYDVKM. The CDR3 length is 18 residues. The V end lost 2 bases, the J end lost 6 bases, and 23 bases lay between the germline ends. This receptor was taken from a woman aged 45-59 years in good health and CMV-seronegative. J is TRBJ2-1 and V is TRBV28; a possible D gene is TRBD2 (6 bases). The material sequenced was PBMCs. Here the CDR3 DNA reads TGTGCCAGCAGTTTAGTGCCCCTCTCTAATAGCGGCTTCAATGAGCAGTTCTTC. Its protein product is CASSLVPLSNSGFNEQFF.